This T cell receptor beta chain was sequenced for a study of T cell responses to AZD1222 COVID-19 vaccine. Method: immunoSEQ multiplex PCR; TCRdb's copy keeps in-frame clones and lacks some. Among 90,000 to 110,000 clones, around 93% were seen once, and the ten largest hold 6% to 8%. Study results and caveats: Unmutated variant regions are reportedly the target of nearly half of TCRs that are spike-specific.

The CDR3 has 15 amino acids. J was trimmed by 8 bases and V by 5 bases; bases with no gene match: 9. Germline-derived CDR1 and CDR2 are SNHLY and FYNNEI. As for this clone: The antigen remains unidentified.

This chain uses TRBV2 with TRBJ2-4; 10 bases fit TRBD1. The sequenced sample was peripheral blood, obtained on day 0 of AZD1222 vaccination. This sequence originates from an adult in good health. Here the CDR3 DNA reads TGTGCCAGCAGTTCACTGACAGGGGGCATTGACATTCAGTACTTC. This sequence encodes CASSSLTGGIDIQYF.